This TCR beta chain is drawn from a study of cytomegalovirus exposure and HLA in healthy donors. Study-wide background: An earlier analysis found some 100 million unique TCR beta sequences from approximately 190 million T cells. Membership in the Caucasian-associated ancestry cluster was found for 75% to 85% of fewer than 450 genotyped donors.

The PCR was carried out with 60 Vbeta primers and 13 Jbeta primers. Sequenced by immunoSEQ multiplex PCR; TCRdb stores in-frame clones only, minus some. The sample holds some 150,000 clones, roughly 79% seen once. In regard to this clone: No antigen is known for it.

Notes on the study in general: Across donors, most TCRs were seen rarely, yet some public ones were widespread.

The V gene lost 4 bases and the J gene lost 5 bases, with 6 bases spanning the gap. The CDR3 runs 12 residues. CDR1 and CDR2 (germline): SGHVS, FQNEAQ. The rearrangement links TRBV7-8 to TRBJ2-1, with D maybe TRBD1 (5 bases). The sample was PBMCs. This receptor was obtained from a male donor in good health and CMV-seronegative. The CDR3 coding sequence is TGTGCCAGCAGCTGGGGCGACAATGAGCAGTTCTTC. Encoded protein: CASSWGDNEQFF.